The T cell receptor beta chain described here comes from a study of cytomegalovirus exposure and HLA in healthy donors. Study-level findings and limits: TCR beta V segments were, for the most part, productive about 90% or about 30% of the time in an earlier analysis.

Germline assignment: CDR1 MNHEY and CDR2 SMNVEV (reference sequence). CDR3 length: 15 residues. V lost 5 bases and J lost 7; bases outside the gene matches: 9. Notes on this clone: Its specificity is not known.

The PCR was carried out with 60 Vbeta primers and 13 Jbeta primers. Sequencing used immunoSEQ multiplex PCR; TCRdb keeps in-frame clones, though not all of them. The table lists some 150,000 clones, 80% to 90% of them singletons. Sequencing used PBMCs. V and J are TRBV27 and TRBJ1-2, with 11 nucleotides matching TRBD1. The clonotype was recovered from a woman aged 18-29 years in good health and CMV-seronegative. Here the CDR3 reads CASSTHTGTGGGYTF. The CDR3 DNA reads as TGTGCCAGCAGTACTCACACCGGGACAGGGGGTGGCTACACCTTC.